A single sample gave rise to the 10 T cell receptor beta chains below, sequenced in a study of tumor-infiltrating lymphocytes in primary liver carcinoma. RNA and DNA were co-extracted from roughly 20-30 mg of unsorted bulk tissue. The authors made TCR beta cDNA from around 500 ng total RNA with a constant-region primer. ARM-PCR was slightly modified, and three nested multiplex PCR rounds with it gave rise to the TCR beta libraries. Primers for the first two PCR rounds were TRBV1-TRBV30 forward primers and a C-beta reverse primer (about 9 cycles per round). TCRdb itself ran the multiplex PCR reads through MiXCR, one entry per CDR3 protein. The table lists 95,000 to 150,000 distinct CDR3 sequences, approximately 71% of them singletons. Material: tumor-adjacent normal liver tissue. The receptors stem from a woman aged 55-69 years with primary liver carcinoma and hepatitis B virus infection.

About this clonotype: One end of the junction varies from germline; a read error may be responsible. This chain connects TRBV6-5 to TRBJ2-1; 7 bases line up with TRBD2. CDR1 is MNHEY and CDR2 is SVGAGI in the germline V gene. CDR3 length equals 16 residues. CDR3 sequence reads: CASSPARTWGGSEQSF. The CDR3 DNA is TGTGCCAGCAGTCCAGCCAGGACATGGGGCGGGAGTGAGCAGTCCTTC.

The chain is built from TRBV19 and TRBJ1-6; possibly TRBD1 for D (5 bases). Germline V gene lookup returns CDR1 LNHDA and CDR2 SQIVND (reference sequence). The V end was cut by 10 bases, the J end by 8 bases, with 15 bases between. The CDR3 is made up of 13 amino acids. DNA of the CDR3: TGTGCCACTTCTCAGGGAAATTATTCACCCCTCCACTTT. This codes for CATSQGNYSPLHF.

This clonotype appeared once. The rearrangement uses TRBV19 and TRBJ2-7; D is possibly TRBD1 (6 bases). CDR3 length: 15 residues. The V end was cut by 1 base, the J end by 3 bases, with 13 bases between. Germline V gives CDR1 LNHDA, CDR2 SQIVND (reference sequence). CDR3 DNA sequence: TGTGCCAGTAGTATAGCTCAATCAGGGGTCTACGAGCAGTACTTC. This sequence encodes CASSIAQSGVYEQYF.

With regard to this clonotype: The germline gene is not matched at one end of the junction; a read error may be the cause. V is TRBV6-2 or TRBV6-3 and J is TRBJ2-7; 10 positions match TRBD2. CDR1 is MNHEY, CDR2 SVGEGT, per germline. CDR3 length: 15 amino acids. CDR3 sequence reads: CANSLAGGCFYEQYF. The CDR3 DNA reads TGTGCCAACAGTTTAGCGGGAGGATGCTTCTACGAGCAGTACTTC.

Details on this clonotype: The junction departs from the called germline gene at one end, perhaps through a read error. The J gene is TRBJ2-1, the V gene TRBV11-2; 9 bases fit TRBD1. The CDR3 covers 15 residues. Germline CDR1 is SGHAT and CDR2 is FQNNGV. The CDR3 nucleotides are TGTGCCAGCAACTTAACCGGACAGGGGCTCGATGAGGAGGTCTTC. This codes for CASNLTGQGLDEEVF.

The genes are TRBV4-1 and TRBJ2-7, with 7 nucleotides matching TRBD2. This CDR3 contains 14 residues. The germline gives CDR1 MGHRA, CDR2 YSYEKL. The trim removed 4 bases at V and 5 bases at J, leaving 8 bases unmatched. The CDR3 loop reads CASSPREGFDEQYF. CDR3 sequence (DNA): TGCGCCAGCAGCCCTAGGGAGGGGTTCGACGAGCAGTACTTC.

As concerns this clonotype: It may be a read error: a sequence one base away is much more abundant. J is TRBJ2-7 and V is TRBV19, with D maybe TRBD1 (5 bases). The CDR3 extends over 14 amino acids. V lost 8 bases, J lost 1 base, and 15 bases lay in between. The V gene's germline CDR1 is LNHDA and CDR2 SQIVND (reference sequence). The CDR3 region has the DNA TGTGCCAGTGCGGTGGGAAGGGGATCCTACGAGCAGTACTTC. Its translation is CASAVGRGSYEQYF.

This clonotype was seen a few times. With a much larger clone just one base away, this may be a read error. The rearrangement uses TRBV5-1 and TRBJ2-1; D is perhaps TRBD2 (7 bases). The CDR3 loop spans 14 amino acids. Germline lookup yields CDR1 SGHRS and CDR2 YFSETQ. The CDR3, as DNA: TGCGTCAGCAGCTTGGGAGGGGGCTACAATGAGCAGTTCTTC. Its translation is CVSSLGGGYNEQFF.

This clonotype was detected once. A junction boundary mismatches the germline segment, possibly from a read error. The chain combines TRBV11-2 with TRBJ2-7; 10 bases fit TRBD2. Germline lookup yields CDR1 SGHAT and CDR2 FQNNGV. The CDR3 sequence is 15 residues long. The CDR3 protein is CASSLEPSGSGKQHF. In DNA, the CDR3 is TGTGCCAGCAGCTTAGAGCCTAGCGGGAGCGGCAAGCAGCATTTC.

In its sample, this clonotype was seen once. Compared with germline, one end of the junction differs, possibly owing to a read error. The rearrangement joins TRBV29-1 to TRBJ2-7; D gene ambiguous. The CDR3 runs to 13 residues. Germline CDR1 and CDR2: SQVTM and ANQGSEA. CDR3 in DNA: TGCAGCGTTGATACTGGCCGGGCCTACGAGCAATCCTTC. It translates to CSVDTGRAYEQSF.